The clone carrying this T cell receptor beta chain is a singleton in its sample. In the original workflow: From reference gene primer amplification, estimates of nucleated cell counts were derived. Profiled with immunoSEQ multiplex PCR; TCRdb holds only in-frame clones, not every one. The V and J calls and the clone size are those of that table, but D and trimming were determined from the DNA. The sample comprises about 78,000 clones, about nine tenths of which are singletons, and roughly 5% rests with the top ten. These data are taken from a study of blood T cell repertoires in COVID-19. The overall study: Samples taken during acute and convalescent COVID-19 were collected in the United States, Italy and Spain. T cells, B-cell-depleted T cells, or PBMCs provided the cDNA or gDNA that served as material.

Per germline, CDR1 SGHTA and CDR2 FQGNSA. The CDR3 has 14 residues. V lost 4 bases to trimming and J lost 4 bases; unmatched junction nucleotides: 6. The sample was peripheral blood. The receptor was derived from a man aged 50 to 60 with active or convalescent COVID-19. The chain links TRBV7-2 to TRBJ2-5; TRBD2 matches at 7 bases. In nucleotides, the CDR3 is TGTGCCAGCAGCTCCCCTCCGGGGGGAGAGACCCAGTACTTC. Translation gives CASSSPPGGETQYF.